The 20 T cell receptor beta chains below come from one sample, sequenced in a study of blood T cell repertoires in COVID-19. Sequenced by immunoSEQ multiplex PCR; TCRdb stores in-frame clones only, minus some. The sample consists of around 100,000 clones, more than 90% of them appearing once. Sequenced sample: peripheral blood. The receptors stem from a man between 65 and 85 years old with acute or convalescent COVID-19.

The J gene is TRBJ2-1, the V gene TRBV19; 9 positions agree with TRBD2. The trim removed 7 bases at V and 1 base at J, leaving 8 bases unmatched. This CDR3 is 16 amino acids long. CDR1 is LNHDA, CDR2 SQIVND, per germline (reference sequence). The CDR3 nucleotides are TGTGCCAGTAAGGAGCGGGAGGCCAATTCCTACAATGAGCAGTTCTTC. Protein: CASKEREANSYNEQFF.

The chain couples TRBV5-1 to TRBJ1-2; D is perhaps TRBD1 (6 bases). This CDR3 has 15 amino acids. Germline V gene data show CDR1 as SGHRS and CDR2 as YFSETQ. V was clipped by 1 base and J by 7 bases, with 17 bases between them. The CDR3 DNA is TGCGCCAGCAGCTTGAGCAGCGCAGGGGCTCGTGGCTACACCTTC. The encoded protein is CASSLSSAGARGYTF.

The chain is built from TRBV3-1 (or the pseudogene TRBV3-2) and TRBJ1-3; D is unclear. From germline, CDR1 is LGHDT and CDR2 YNNKEL (reference sequence). Trimming removed 5 bases at V and 4 bases at J, with 18 bases between. The CDR3 has 16 amino acids. The CDR3 nucleotides read TGTGCCAGCAGCACAGAACCCCGTCTCTCCGGAAACACCATATATTTT. Encoded protein: CASSTEPRLSGNTIYF.

The chain uses TRBV6-5 and TRBJ2-5, with 11 bases identical to TRBD1. CDR3 length: 16 amino acids. Trimming removed 2 bases from V and 5 bases from J; junction bases left unmatched: 7. Germline assignment: CDR1 MNHEY and CDR2 SVGAGI. The CDR3 protein is CASSYADRGQGETQYF. CDR3 sequence (DNA): TGTGCCAGCAGTTACGCGGACAGGGGGCAAGGGGAGACCCAGTACTTC.

V gene TRBV5-6 combines with J gene TRBJ2-1, with TRBD2 matching over 10 bases. The CDR3 runs 19 residues. Germline-derived CDR1 and CDR2 are SGHDT and YYEEEE. V lost 0 bases to trimming and J lost 0 bases; unmatched junction nucleotides: 9. The CDR3 nucleotides are TGTGCCAGCAGCTTGGTAGCTAGCGGGGGCCGAAGCTCCTACAATGAGCAGTTCTTC. This gives the protein CASSLVASGGRSSYNEQFF.

This clone showed up just once. J is TRBJ2-3 and V is TRBV11-2; D remains unclear. With 5 bases removed from V and 2 bases from J, the gap between germline ends came to 5 bases. The CDR3 extends over 12 amino acids. Germline-derived CDR1 and CDR2 are SGHAT and FQNNGV. The DNA of the CDR3 is TGTGCCAGCAGCCTACCCACAGATACGCAGTATTTT. This sequence encodes CASSLPTDTQYF.

The rearrangement joins TRBV19 to TRBJ1-1; D unclear. The V end was cut by 7 bases, the J end by 0 bases, with 21 bases between. Germline CDR1 LNHDA, CDR2 SQIVND (reference sequence). The CDR3 covers 17 residues. Written as DNA, the CDR3 is TGTGCCAGTATCGAAGTTTCCCCCCCGAGGCTGAACACTGAAGCTTTCTTT. This gives the protein CASIEVSPPRLNTEAFF.

V gene TRBV6-6 combines with J gene TRBJ1-2; D gene uncertain. The CDR3 has 10 residues. Germline assignment: CDR1 MNHNY and CDR2 SVGAGI (reference sequence). The ends were cut back, 2 bases at V and 10 bases at J, with 5 bases in the middle. The CDR3 protein is CASSYTVYTF. CDR3 in DNA: TGTGCCAGCAGTTACACAGTCTACACCTTC.

The V gene is TRBV28, the J gene TRBJ1-4, with no clear D. The germline gives CDR1 MDHEN, CDR2 SYDVKM. CDR3 length: 13 residues. Trimming took 5 bases from V and 3 from J, leaving 7 bases between them. CDR3 in DNA: TGTGCCAGCAGTGGCGGGTCTAATGAAAAACTGTTTTTT. Translating it yields CASSGGSNEKLFF.

The CDR3 coding sequence is TGTGCCAGCTCACCGGGGGGTGCGCTCTATGGCTACACCTTC. This translates into CASSPGGALYGYTF. This chain joins TRBV18 and TRBJ1-2; possible D gene TRBD1, 5 bases. The CDR3 consists of 14 residues. Trimming took 3 bases from V and 4 from J, leaving 12 bases between them. Germline loops: CDR1 KGHSH, CDR2 LQKENI. Based on the CDR3 plus reference TRBV18 and TRBJ1-2, the full variable domain is NAGVMQNPRHLVRRRGQEARLRCSPMKGHSHVYWYRQLPEEGLKFMVYLQKENIIDESGMPKERFSAEFPKEGPSILRIQQVVRGDSAAYFCASSPGGALYGYTFGSGTRLTVV.

The chain employs TRBV7-2 and TRBJ2-1, with D possibly being TRBD1 (5 bases). The CDR3 contains 16 residues. V lost 1 base, J lost 0 bases, and 10 bases lay in between. Germline V gene lookup returns CDR1 SGHTA and CDR2 FQGNSA. CDR3 residues: CASSLGGASSYNEQFF. CDR3 DNA: TGTGCCAGCAGCTTAGGGGGCGCCAGCTCCTACAATGAGCAGTTCTTC.

The genes are TRBV6-5 and TRBJ1-4; D not certain. The CDR3 covers 15 residues. The V gene lost 0 bases and the J gene lost 2 bases, with 7 bases spanning the gap. The germline V gene encodes CDR1 MNHEY and CDR2 SVGAGI. The CDR3 loop reads CASSYSRGTNEKLFF. The CDR3 DNA reads as TGTGCCAGCAGTTACTCGAGAGGGACTAATGAAAAACTGTTTTTT.

This clone was picked up many times. The genes are TRBV4-1 and TRBJ2-2; no reliable D call. V dropped 1 base and J dropped 6 bases, with 15 bases sitting between them. Germline lookup yields CDR1 MGHRA and CDR2 YSYEKL. The CDR3 runs 16 residues. This CDR3 reads CASSQGSTRGAGELFF. In DNA, the CDR3 is TGCGCCAGCAGCCAAGGAAGCACCCGCGGCGCCGGGGAGCTGTTTTTT.

The gene calls are TRBV5-5 and TRBJ2-2; TRBD2 matches at 8 bases. After removal of 3 bases from V and 3 bases from J, the junction contained 7 bases not matched to a gene. CDR1 is SGHKS, CDR2 YYEKEE, per germline (reference sequence). The CDR3 has 16 amino acids. The CDR3 reads CASSYGTSPYTGELFF. The DNA of the CDR3 is TGTGCCAGCAGCTACGGGACTAGTCCGTACACCGGGGAGCTGTTTTTT.

This chain uses TRBV5-4 with TRBJ1-4; TRBD1 is a possible D gene (5 bases). Trimming took off 4 bases at V and 10 bases at J, with 17 bases between the two ends. The CDR3 loop spans 14 amino acids. CDR1 is SGHNT and CDR2 is YYREEE in the germline V gene (reference sequence). CDR3 nucleotide sequence: TGTGCCAGCAGCCCCCGGCAGGGAATCGGAAAACTGTTTTTT. Its protein is CASSPRQGIGKLFF.

The CDR3 sequence is CASSQDFRRSGGGGDTQYF. CDR3 nucleotide sequence: TGTGCCAGCAGCCAAGATTTTCGCCGCAGCGGGGGAGGAGGAGATACGCAGTATTTT. This rearrangement joins TRBV14 to TRBJ2-3; the match to TRBD2 covers 8 bases. The germline gives CDR1 SGHDN, CDR2 FVKESK. The J segment lost 5 bases and the V segment lost 0 bases, leaving 16 bases of the junction unmatched. This CDR3 is built from 19 residues.

The chain recombines TRBV6-5 with TRBJ2-1, with 8 bases fitting TRBD1. The CDR3 has 11 residues. The ends lost 6 bases at V and 9 bases at J; junction bases unmatched: 1. Germline V gene sequence: CDR1 MNHEY, CDR2 SVGAGI. CDR3 protein: CASRTGAEQFF. As DNA, the CDR3 is TGTGCCAGCAGGACAGGGGCTGAGCAGTTCTTC.

The chain is built from TRBV19 and TRBJ1-6; a weak D match, TRBD1 (5 bases). Germline V gives CDR1 LNHDA, CDR2 SQIVND (reference sequence). This CDR3 has 17 amino acids. V was pared by 2 bases and J by 6 bases, with 17 bases between. The CDR3 nucleotides read TGTGCCAGTAGTATAATTTCAGGGCTCCTCGGTAATTCACCCCTCCACTTT. As protein: CASSIISGLLGNSPLHF.

The chain joins TRBV6-5 to TRBJ2-1, with 7 positions matching TRBD1. CDR1 MNHEY and CDR2 SVGAGI come from the germline V gene. The J segment lost 10 bases and the V segment lost 11 bases, leaving 8 bases of the junction unmatched. CDR3 length: 11 residues. CDR3 nucleotides: TGTGCCCACGGTAGGACAGGAGAGCAGTTCTTC. Its translation is CAHGRTGEQFF.

The chain is built from TRBV3-1 (or the pseudogene TRBV3-2) and TRBJ2-3, with 9 bases matching TRBD2. V was clipped by 4 bases and J by 6 bases; unmatched bases: 8. CDR3 size: 15 residues. Germline V gene data show CDR1 as LGHDT and CDR2 as YNNKEL (reference sequence). The CDR3 DNA reads TGTGCCAGCAGCCCCCTGGTAGCGGGAGCCGATACGCAGTATTTT. Protein: CASSPLVAGADTQYF.